This T cell receptor beta chain was captured by sequencing in a study of regulatory T cells in long-lasting Graves disease. The table lists this clonotype with a few counts. Investigators prepared the TCR beta libraries by applying iRepertoire HTBI primers and Arm-PCR of CDR3 regions. TCRdb redid the calling of the multiplex PCR reads with MiXCR, one entry per CDR3 protein. The profile shows 400,000 to 500,000 distinct CDR3 sequences, 16% of them singletons. This CDR3 has 15 amino acids. From germline, CDR1 is MNHNS and CDR2 SASEGT. The J segment lost 5 bases and the V segment lost 7 bases, leaving 5 bases of the junction unmatched. As for time point: newly diagnosed GD, antithyroid drugs for less than 3 months. Extracted PBMC RNA gave rise to the TCR library. The same data also contributed to another study, on T cells in Graves' hyperthyroidism and ophthalmopathy. This second study says: Stable Graves' hyperthyroidism meant no ophthalmopathy progression within 18 months. Initially, a first-round RT-PCR of the TCR CDR3 employed the HTBI primer set.

The sequence came from a woman aged 18-29 years with Graves disease. V and J are TRBV6-1 and TRBJ2-2; 12 positions match TRBD2. This specimen consisted of peripheral blood mononuclear cells (PBMCs), obtained at new diagnosis, from a patient treated with antithyroid drugs. For the CDR3, the DNA is TGTGCCAGCAACCAAGGACTAGCGGGAACCGGGGAGCTGTTTTTT. Residues: CASNQGLAGTGELFF.